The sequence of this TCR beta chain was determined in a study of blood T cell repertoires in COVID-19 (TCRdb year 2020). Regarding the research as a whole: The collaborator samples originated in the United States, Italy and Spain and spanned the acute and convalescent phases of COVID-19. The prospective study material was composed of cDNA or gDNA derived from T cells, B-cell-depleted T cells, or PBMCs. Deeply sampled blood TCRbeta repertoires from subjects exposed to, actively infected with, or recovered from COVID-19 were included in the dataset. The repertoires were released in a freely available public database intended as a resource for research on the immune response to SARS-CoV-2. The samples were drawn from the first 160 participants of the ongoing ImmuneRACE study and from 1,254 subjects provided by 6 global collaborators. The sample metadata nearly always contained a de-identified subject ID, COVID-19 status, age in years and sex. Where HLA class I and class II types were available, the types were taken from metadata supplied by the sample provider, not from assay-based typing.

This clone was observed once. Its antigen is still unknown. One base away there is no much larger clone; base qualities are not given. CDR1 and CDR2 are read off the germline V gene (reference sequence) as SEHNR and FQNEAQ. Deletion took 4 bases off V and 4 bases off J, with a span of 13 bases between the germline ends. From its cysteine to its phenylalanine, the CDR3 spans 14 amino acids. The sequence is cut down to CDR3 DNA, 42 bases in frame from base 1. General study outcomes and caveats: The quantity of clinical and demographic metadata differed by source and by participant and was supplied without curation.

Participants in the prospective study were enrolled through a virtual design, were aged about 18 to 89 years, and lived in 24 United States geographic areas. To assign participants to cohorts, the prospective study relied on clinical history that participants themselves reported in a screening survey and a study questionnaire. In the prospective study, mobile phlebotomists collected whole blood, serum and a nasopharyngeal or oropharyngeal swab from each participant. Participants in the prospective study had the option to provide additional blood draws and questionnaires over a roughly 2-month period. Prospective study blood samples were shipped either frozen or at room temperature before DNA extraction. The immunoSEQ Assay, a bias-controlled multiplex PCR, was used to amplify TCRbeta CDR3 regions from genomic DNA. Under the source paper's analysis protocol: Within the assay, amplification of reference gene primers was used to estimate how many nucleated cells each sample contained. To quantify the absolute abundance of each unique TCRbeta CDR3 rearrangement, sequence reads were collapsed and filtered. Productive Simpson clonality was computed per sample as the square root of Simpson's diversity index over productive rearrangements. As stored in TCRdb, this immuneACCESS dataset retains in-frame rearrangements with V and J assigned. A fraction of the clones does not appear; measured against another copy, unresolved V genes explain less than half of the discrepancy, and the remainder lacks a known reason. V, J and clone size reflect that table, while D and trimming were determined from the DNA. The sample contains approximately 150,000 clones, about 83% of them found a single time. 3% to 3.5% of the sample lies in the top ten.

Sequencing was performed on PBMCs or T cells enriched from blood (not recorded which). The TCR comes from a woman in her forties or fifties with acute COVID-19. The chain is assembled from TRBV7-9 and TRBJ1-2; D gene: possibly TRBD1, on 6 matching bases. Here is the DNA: TGTGCCAGCAGCTCAGACAGGAGCCCCTATGGCTACACCTTC. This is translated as CASSSDRSPYGYTF.